This entry lists 8 T cell receptor beta chains sequenced from one sample in a study of blood T cell repertoires in COVID-19 (dated by TCRdb to 2018 to 2020). Receptors were amplified or captured by the immunoSEQ multiplex PCR assay. Held by TCRdb, this immuneACCESS table contains in-frame sequences only and omits some clones. Under half of the omission traces to an unresolved V gene where checked; the cause of the rest is unknown. The sample data list around 290,000 clones, and about nine tenths of these were observed just once. Together, the top ten hold more than 0.95% of the sample. The sample comprised PBMCs or T cells enriched from blood (not recorded which). The receptors stem from a young woman who had recovered from COVID-19.

This clone was seen a handful of times. The V call is TRBV30, the J call TRBJ2-1; 12 bases align to TRBD2. Losses at the gene ends were 3 bases for V and 0 bases for J; bases not matched to a gene: 6. This CDR3 spans 17 amino acids. Germline-derived CDR1 and CDR2 are GTSNPN and SVGIG (reference sequence). The CDR3 nucleotides read TGTGCCTGGAGACAGACTAGCGGGGGAAGCTCCTACAATGAGCAGTTCTTC. This gives the protein CAWRQTSGGSSYNEQFF.

This clone was picked up one time. The rearrangement joins TRBV29-1 to TRBJ2-1, with TRBD2 matching over 8 bases. CDR3 size: 13 residues. The junction had 4 bases not matched to a gene; V was cut back by 7 bases and J by 2 bases. The germline V gene has CDR1 SQVTM and CDR2 ANQGSEA. CDR3 region: CSERESAYNEQFF. The CDR3 nucleotides are TGCAGCGAGCGGGAGTCCGCCTACAATGAGCAGTTCTTC.

The rearrangement joins TRBV5-6 to TRBJ2-7; D may be TRBD2 (5 bases). V lost 0 bases and J lost 4, with 11 bases in between. Germline V gene data show CDR1 as SGHDT and CDR2 as YYEEEE. The length of the CDR3 is 14 residues. In DNA form, the CDR3 reads TGTGCCAGCAGCTTGGGCGGGTGGTCGTACGAGCAGTACTTC. This translates into CASSLGGWSYEQYF.

This clone was found once. This chain joins TRBV21-1 and TRBJ1-2. TRBV21-1 is labeled a pseudogene. The CDR3 runs to 14 residues. This chain's CDR3 is CASSRGEGEYGYTF. Here the CDR3 DNA reads TGTGCCAGCAGCAGGGGGGAGGGGGAGTATGGCTACACCTTC.

V and J are TRBV5-6 and TRBJ2-7; the D gene is possibly TRBD2 (5 bases). The CDR3 covers 15 residues. CDR1 is SGHDT, CDR2 YYEEEE, per germline. Trimming removed 1 base from V and 4 bases from J, with 15 bases in between. The DNA for the CDR3 is TGTGCCAGCAGCTTGTTAGTAGCGTGGCCTTACGAGCAGTACTTC. The encoded protein is CASSLLVAWPYEQYF.

The chain employs TRBV3-1 (or the pseudogene TRBV3-2) and TRBJ1-5, with TRBD1 as a possible D gene (5 bases). Per germline, CDR1 LGHDT and CDR2 YNNKEL (reference sequence). The CDR3 is 14 residues long. With 1 base removed from V and 11 bases from J, the gap between germline ends came to 15 bases. Here the CDR3 reads CASSQGQSLGSQHF. In nucleotides, the CDR3 is TGTGCCAGCAGCCAAGGACAGTCCCTGGGTTCCCAGCATTTT.

This sequence joins TRBV19 and TRBJ2-7; maybe TRBD1 (6 bases). The V end lost 2 bases, the J end lost 5 bases, and 13 bases lay between the germline ends. The CDR3 length is 14 residues. The V gene's germline CDR1 is LNHDA and CDR2 SQIVND (reference sequence). The CDR3, as DNA: TGTGCCAGTAGTATAACAGGGACCCTAAACGAGCAGTACTTC. Translated, it gives CASSITGTLNEQYF.

The chain links TRBV4-1 to TRBJ2-3; the match to TRBD1 covers 7 bases. Germline values: CDR1 MGHRA, CDR2 YSYEKL. V gave up 4 bases and J gave up 1 base; unmatched junction bases: 5. The CDR3 spans 15 residues. CDR3 region: CASSLWDSRTDTQYF. CDR3 coding DNA: TGCGCCAGCAGCCTATGGGACAGTCGCACAGATACGCAGTATTTT.